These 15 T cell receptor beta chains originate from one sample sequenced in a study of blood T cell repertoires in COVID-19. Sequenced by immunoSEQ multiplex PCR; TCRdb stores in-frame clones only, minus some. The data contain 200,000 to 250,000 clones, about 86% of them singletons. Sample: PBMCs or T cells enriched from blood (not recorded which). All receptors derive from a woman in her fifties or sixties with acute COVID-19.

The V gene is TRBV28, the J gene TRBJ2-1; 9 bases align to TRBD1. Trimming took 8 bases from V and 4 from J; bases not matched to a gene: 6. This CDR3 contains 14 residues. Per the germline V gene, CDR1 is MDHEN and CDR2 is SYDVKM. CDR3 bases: TGTGCCAGCCAGGGGGACAGGGCTTACAATGAGCAGTTCTTC. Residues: CASQGDRAYNEQFF.

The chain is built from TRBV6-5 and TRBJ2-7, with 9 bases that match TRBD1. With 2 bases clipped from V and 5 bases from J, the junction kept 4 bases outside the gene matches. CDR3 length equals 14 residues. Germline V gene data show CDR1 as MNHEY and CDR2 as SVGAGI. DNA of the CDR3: TGTGCCAGCAGTTACAGGGACAGGGTCAACGAGCAGTACTTC. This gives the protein CASSYRDRVNEQYF.

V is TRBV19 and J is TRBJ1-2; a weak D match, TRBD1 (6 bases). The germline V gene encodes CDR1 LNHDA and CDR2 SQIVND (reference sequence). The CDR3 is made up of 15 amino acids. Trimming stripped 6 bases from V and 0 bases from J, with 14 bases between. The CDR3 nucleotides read TGTGCCAGTAGGCTGGGACATAACGCTAACTATGGCTACACCTTC. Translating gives CASRLGHNANYGYTF.

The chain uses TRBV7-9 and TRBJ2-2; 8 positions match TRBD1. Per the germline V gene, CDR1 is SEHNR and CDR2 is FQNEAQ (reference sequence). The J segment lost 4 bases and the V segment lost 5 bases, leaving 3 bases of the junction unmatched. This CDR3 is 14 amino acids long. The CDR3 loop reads CASSTGQVTGELFF. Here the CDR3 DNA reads TGTGCCAGCAGCACGGGACAGGTCACCGGGGAGCTGTTTTTT.

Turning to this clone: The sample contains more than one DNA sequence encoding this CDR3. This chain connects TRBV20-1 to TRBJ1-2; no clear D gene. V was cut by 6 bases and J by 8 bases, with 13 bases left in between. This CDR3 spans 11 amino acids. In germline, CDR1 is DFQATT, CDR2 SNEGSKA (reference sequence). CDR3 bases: TGCAGTGCCACTCGGGGAAGGGGCTACACCTTC. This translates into CSATRGRGYTF.

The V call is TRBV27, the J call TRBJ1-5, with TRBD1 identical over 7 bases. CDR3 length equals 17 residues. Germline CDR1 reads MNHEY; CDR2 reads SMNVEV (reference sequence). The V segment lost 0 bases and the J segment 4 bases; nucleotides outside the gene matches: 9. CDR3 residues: CASSLSWTGFGNQPQHF. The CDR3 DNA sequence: TGTGCCAGCAGTTTATCGTGGACAGGATTCGGGAATCAGCCCCAGCATTTT.

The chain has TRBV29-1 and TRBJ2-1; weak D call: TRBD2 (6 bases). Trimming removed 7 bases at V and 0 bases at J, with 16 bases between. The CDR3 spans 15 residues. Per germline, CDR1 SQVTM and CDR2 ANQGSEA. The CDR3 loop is CSGKVEGSSYNEQFF. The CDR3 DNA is TGCAGCGGGAAGGTGGAGGGTAGCTCCTACAATGAGCAGTTCTTC.

DNA of the CDR3: TGTGCCAGCAGTGCCACGACTAGCGGGAGGTCGGAGACCCAGTACTTC. Encoded protein: CASSATTSGRSETQYF. The rearrangement links TRBV27 to TRBJ2-5, with 13 bases fitting TRBD2. Germline V gene sequence: CDR1 MNHEY, CDR2 SMNVEV (reference sequence). This CDR3 region has 16 residues. V dropped 5 bases and J dropped 5; count of bases not matched to a gene: 8.

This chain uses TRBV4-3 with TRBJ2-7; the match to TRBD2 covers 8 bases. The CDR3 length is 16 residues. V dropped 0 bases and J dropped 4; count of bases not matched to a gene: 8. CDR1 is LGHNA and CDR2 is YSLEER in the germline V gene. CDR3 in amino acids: CASSQDLGTRRYEQYF. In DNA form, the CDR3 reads TGCGCCAGCAGCCAAGATCTCGGGACTAGAAGGTACGAGCAGTACTTC.

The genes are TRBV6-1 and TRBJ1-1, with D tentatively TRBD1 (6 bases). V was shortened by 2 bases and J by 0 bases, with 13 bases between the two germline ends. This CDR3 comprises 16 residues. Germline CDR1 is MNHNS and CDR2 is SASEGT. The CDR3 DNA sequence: TGTGCCAGCAGTGAAACGGACAGAACCATGAACACTGAAGCTTTCTTT. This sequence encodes CASSETDRTMNTEAFF.

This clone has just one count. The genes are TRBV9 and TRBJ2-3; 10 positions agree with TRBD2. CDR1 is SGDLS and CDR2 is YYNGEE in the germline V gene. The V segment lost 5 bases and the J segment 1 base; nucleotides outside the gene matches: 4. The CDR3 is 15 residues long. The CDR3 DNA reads TGTGCCAGCAGTCATAGCGGGAGGCGCACAGATACGCAGTATTTT. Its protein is CASSHSGRRTDTQYF.

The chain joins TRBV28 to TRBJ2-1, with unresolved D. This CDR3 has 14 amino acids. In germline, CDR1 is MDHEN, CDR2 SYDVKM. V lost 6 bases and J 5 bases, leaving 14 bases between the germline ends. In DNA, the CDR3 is TGTGCCAGCAGGGTGGCCGGAGAGAACAATGAGCAGTTCTTC. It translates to CASRVAGENNEQFF.

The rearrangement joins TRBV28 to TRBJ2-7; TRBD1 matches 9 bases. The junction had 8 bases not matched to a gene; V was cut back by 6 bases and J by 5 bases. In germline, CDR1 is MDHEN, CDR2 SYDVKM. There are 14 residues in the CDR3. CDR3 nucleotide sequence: TGTGCCAGCAGCCTCCCCGGGACAGGGCACGAGCAGTACTTC. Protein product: CASSLPGTGHEQYF.

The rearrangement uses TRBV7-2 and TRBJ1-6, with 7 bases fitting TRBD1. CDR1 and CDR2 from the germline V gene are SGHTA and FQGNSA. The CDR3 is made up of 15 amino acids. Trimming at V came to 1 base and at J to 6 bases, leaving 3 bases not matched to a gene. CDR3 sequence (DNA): TGTGCCAGCAGCTTAGGGGGACAGACTAATTCACCCCTCCACTTT. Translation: CASSLGGQTNSPLHF.

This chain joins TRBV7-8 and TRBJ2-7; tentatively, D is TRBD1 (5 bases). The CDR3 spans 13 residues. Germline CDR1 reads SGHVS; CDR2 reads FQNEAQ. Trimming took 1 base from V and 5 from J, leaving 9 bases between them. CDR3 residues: CASSLVWTHEQYF. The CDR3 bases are TGTGCCAGCAGCTTAGTGTGGACACACGAGCAGTACTTC.